This TCR delta chain was sequenced for a study of gamma delta lymphoproliferative disorders and STAT genes listed by TCRdb under 2018. General notes on the study: Gamma-chain libraries were prepared from at least 50 ng of genomic DNA using the LymphoTrack Dx TCRG Assay. To confirm results, two gamma-chain samples and all delta-chain samples were sequenced twice. The study profiled TCR gamma and delta CDR3 repertoires by deep sequencing in Tgammadelta lymphoproliferative disease patients and healthy controls, within a larger immunophenotypic and STAT-mutation study. Because no corresponding Invivoscribe delta assay was available, delta-chain libraries were prepared according to the standard operating procedure of the EuroClonality-NGS working group. The investigation overall reported the following: Nearly all major gamma and delta clonotypes of patients were found to be public, being shared with at least one healthy donor, and only two gamma clonotypes were found to be private to disease. Control T cells likely spanned varied maturation stages, while leukemic cells were skewed toward terminal effectors, potentially limiting patient-control comparisons. According to the authors, NGS specificity may be reduced at low frequencies, so whether leukemic clones are public or private needs confirmation. When whole repertoires were clustered, patient gamma repertoires were grouped separately from healthy controls, whereas no separation between groups was observed for delta repertoires.

Both library preparation methods relied on multiplex PCR with primers aimed at conserved V and J regions of the TCR genes. The amplicons were purified, pooled and then sequenced on an Illumina MiSeq platform. The study's own analysis went as follows. V(D)J alignment, clonotype assembly and translation were performed with MiXCR, whereas functionality assessment and CDR3 repertoire analyses were performed with VDJtools. The IMGT definition of CDR3 was applied, and only productive sequences using functional genes were analyzed, with ORF genes and pseudogenes left out. A custom Python script searched for identical amino acid CDR3s of major clonotypes (frequency >=5%) across all patients and controls. A one-sided non-parametric Wilcoxon test was used to compare clonotype frequencies in patients versus controls. The public reads were reprocessed by TCRdb using CATT, and rows of matching DNA were later combined. TCRdb assigned the V and J calls; the authors' analysis was not used. This sample has several thousand delta-chain clones in its table, and over 0.95% of those were observed once. The ten largest clones add up to roughly 24% of the sample.

For both patients and controls, peripheral blood mononuclear cells were isolated, and the genomic DNA from these cells was used for TCR sequencing. The control group consisted of 23 healthy adult blood donors (median age 64 years; 12 males and some eleven females) who were matched to the patients for age and sex. This clone was seen a few times. Its antigen is not yet known. A far larger clone is off by one base, so a read error is likely. The sample holds other DNA sequences that translate to the same CDR3. Sequenced material: blood. The TCR was taken from a human donor in good health.

The CDR3 sequence is CACDPIGGYSLDTDKLIF. The DNA reads as follows: TGTGCTTGTGACCCTATTGGGGGATACTCGTTGGACACCGATAAACTCATCTTT. This chain is built from TRDV2 and TRDJ1; the central 10 bases match TRDD3. Looking up the germline V gene yields CDR1 GEAIGNYY and CDR2 EKD. Reading from cysteine to phenylalanine, the CDR3 counts 18 amino acids. Left in the record is the CDR3 DNA by itself, 54 bases read in frame from the first base.